This T cell receptor beta chain originates from a study of blood T cell repertoires in COVID-19. Overall study: The cDNA or gDNA used as material had been derived from T cells, B-cell-depleted T cells, or PBMCs.

V shed 3 bases, J shed 2 bases, and the junction held 8 bases outside the gene matches. The germline V gene has CDR1 KGHDR and CDR2 SFDVKD. This CDR3 is built from 16 residues. The protocol was immunoSEQ multiplex PCR, while the TCRdb copy is restricted to in-frame clones and leaves out a portion. The sample lists a few hundred thousand clones; more than 70% were seen once. This chain joins TRBV24-1 and TRBJ2-5; 7 bases are shared with TRBD2. The clonotype comes from a woman in her 40s with acute COVID-19. Material: PBMCs or T cells enriched from blood (not recorded which). This CDR3 reads CATSDPRGDGQETQYF. The CDR3, as DNA: TGTGCCACCAGTGATCCTCGGGGGGACGGGCAAGAGACCCAGTACTTC.